The present T cell receptor beta chain was sequenced within a study of long-term antiretroviral therapy in people with HIV. Study background: The earliest samples came about a decade before the 2015 immediate-ART recommendation. Study-wide points: Clonotypes expanded prior to ART showed repertoire dominance at all sampled time points. Despite increasing after ART, diversity remained lower than that of transplant donor controls.

In its sample, this clone is medium-sized. Its antigen is still unknown. The trim removed 3 bases at V and 1 base at J, leaving 3 bases unmatched. The CDR3 has 15 residues. CDR1 is SGDLS and CDR2 is YYNGEE in the germline V gene. Researchers report immunoSEQ v3.0 was run at survey level. This table comes from immunoSEQ multiplex PCR, and its TCRdb copy is limited to in-frame clones, with some not included. The table shows tens of thousands of clones, with less than 90% occurring only once. The specimen was unsorted PBMCs, collected 1.2 years after starting antiretroviral therapy. The rearrangement links TRBV9 to TRBJ1-1; TRBD1 aligns across 10 bases. The receptor comes from a woman between 45 and 65 years old with HIV. CDR3 DNA: TGTGCCAGCAGCGAGGGGACAGGGGCGAACACTGAAGCTTTCTTT. It codes for CASSEGTGANTEAFF.